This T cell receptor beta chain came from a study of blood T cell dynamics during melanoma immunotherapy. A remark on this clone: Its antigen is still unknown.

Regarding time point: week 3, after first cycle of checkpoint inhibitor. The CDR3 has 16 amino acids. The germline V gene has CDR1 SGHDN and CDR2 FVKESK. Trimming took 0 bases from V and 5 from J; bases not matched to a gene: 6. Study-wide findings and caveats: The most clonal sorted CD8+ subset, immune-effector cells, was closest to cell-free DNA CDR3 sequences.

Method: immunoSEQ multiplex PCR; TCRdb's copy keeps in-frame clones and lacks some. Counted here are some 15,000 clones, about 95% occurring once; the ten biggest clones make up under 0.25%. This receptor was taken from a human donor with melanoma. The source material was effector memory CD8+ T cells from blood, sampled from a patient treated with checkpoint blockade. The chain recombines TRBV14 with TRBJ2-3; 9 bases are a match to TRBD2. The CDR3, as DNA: TGTGCCAGCAGCCAAGACTTAGCGGGAGTGGTAGATACGCAGTATTTT. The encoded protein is CASSQDLAGVVDTQYF.